This TCR beta chain was sequenced for a study of T cells in narcolepsy. Study overall: Enrolled donors included narcolepsy type 1 or type 2 patients and healthy controls.

Clones were sequenced by immunoSEQ multiplex PCR, and TCRdb holds only the in-frame ones, with some missing. The data contain some 30,000 clones, approximately 90% of them singletons. V gave up 8 bases and J gave up 4 bases, with 13 bases separating them. This CDR3 spans 13 amino acids. Germline CDR1 MNHEY, CDR2 SMNVEV (reference sequence). Study-wide results and limits: HCRT-specific and TRIB2-specific autoreactive clonotypes appeared among same-patient CSF and blood CD4+ clonotypes. Blood of same and different patients, but not healthy controls, reportedly held recurring autoreactive clonotypes. Some memory CD4+ repertoires had no autoreactive clone sequences.

Worth noting for this clone: The antigen is not known.

The clonotype originates from a human donor with narcolepsy. Sequenced: CD45RA- memory CD4+ T cells from PBMCs. The chain uses TRBV27 and TRBJ2-3; weak D call: TRBD1 (5 bases). DNA for the CDR3: TGTGCCAGCGGCTCTCTAGGGGCAGATACGCAGTATTTT. This encodes CASGSLGADTQYF.